This passage covers 22 T cell receptor beta chains from one sample sequenced in a study of T cell responses to AZD1222 COVID-19 vaccine. Clones were sequenced by immunoSEQ multiplex PCR, and TCRdb holds only the in-frame ones, with some missing. Of around 120,000 clones in the sample, 85% to 95% were seen once. Here the sequenced sample was peripheral blood, taken 28 days after the second AZD1222 dose. All receptors derive from an adult who received the AZD1222 COVID-19 vaccine.

V is TRBV11-3 and J is TRBJ2-7; 10 bases are a match to TRBD2. CDR3 length: 15 amino acids. Germline V gene sequence: CDR1 SGHNT, CDR2 YENEEA. The trim removed 5 bases at V and 3 bases at J, leaving 7 bases unmatched. CDR3: CASSTEGTSDYEQYF. CDR3 sequence (DNA): TGTGCCAGCAGCACCGAAGGGACTAGCGACTACGAGCAGTACTTC.

This clone is a singleton in its sample. Additional DNA sequences in this sample encode the identical CDR3. The V and J genes are TRBV10-3 and TRBJ2-1, with 9 bases lining up with TRBD2. V lost 5 bases to trimming and J lost 4 bases; unmatched junction nucleotides: 12. CDR3 length: 17 amino acids. Germline V gene lookup returns CDR1 ENHRY and CDR2 SYGVKD. The CDR3 DNA sequence: TGTGCCATCAGTAATTCGGGGCGGGGGGGCAGGTACAATGAGCAGTTCTTC. This sequence encodes CAISNSGRGGRYNEQFF.

V is TRBV4-1 and J is TRBJ1-4, with 8 nucleotides matching TRBD1. V gave up 1 base and J gave up 6 bases; unmatched junction bases: 7. Germline assignment: CDR1 MGHRA and CDR2 YSYEKL. CDR3 length equals 16 residues. The CDR3 nucleotides read TGCGCCAGCAGCCAAGTTAGCAGGGGGCTTGATGAAAAACTGTTTTTT. Translating gives CASSQVSRGLDEKLFF.

The rearrangement links TRBV12-5 to TRBJ2-1; D ambiguous. The V end was cut by 0 bases, the J end by 7 bases, with 7 bases between. Germline values: CDR1 LGHNT, CDR2 FRNRAP. This CDR3 is 13 amino acids long. The chain's CDR3 is CASGLVSINEQFF. For the CDR3, the DNA is TGTGCTAGTGGTTTGGTATCGATAAATGAGCAGTTCTTC.

The chain has TRBV29-1 and TRBJ2-5; D perhaps matches TRBD1 (6 bases). Trimming took off 6 bases at V and 4 bases at J, with 24 bases between the two ends. Germline CDR1 is SQVTM and CDR2 is ANQGSEA. The CDR3 has 16 residues. The CDR3 sequence: CSVLERDIFGGETQYF. The DNA of the CDR3 is TGCAGCGTCCTTGAAAGGGACATTTTTGGGGGAGAGACCCAGTACTTC. Together with reference TRBV29-1 and TRBJ2-5, the CDR3 gives the full variable domain: SAVISQKPSRDICQRGTSLTIQCQVDSQVTMMFWYRQQPGQSLTLIATANQGSEATYESGFVIDKFPISRPNLTFSTLTVSNMSPEDSSIYLCSVLERDIFGGETQYFGPGTRLLVL.

The chain joins TRBV11-2 to TRBJ1-6; D gene unclear. The germline V gene encodes CDR1 SGHAT and CDR2 FQNNGV. The CDR3 covers 13 residues. V lost 1 base to trimming and J lost 8 bases, with 6 bases between them. This chain's CDR3 is CASSLVKDSPLHF. CDR3 in DNA: TGTGCCAGCAGCTTAGTGAAGGATTCACCCCTCCACTTT.

The V call is TRBV6-2 or TRBV6-3, the J call TRBJ2-7; D is uncertain. Germline V gene sequence: CDR1 MNHEY, CDR2 SVGEGT. Trimming cost V 5 bases and J 3 bases, with 2 bases left between them. The CDR3 consists of 10 residues. CDR3 residues: CASSNYEQYF. CDR3 DNA sequence: TGTGCCAGCAGTAACTACGAGCAGTACTTC.

J is TRBJ1-1 and V is TRBV7-6; 9 bases are shared with TRBD1. J lost 3 bases, V lost 6 bases, and 14 bases had no gene match. The CDR3 runs 17 residues. CDR1 is SGHVS and CDR2 is FNYEAQ in the germline V gene. CDR3 loop: CASSSTGTGIGDTEAFF. The CDR3 nucleotides read TGTGCCAGCAGTTCGACCGGGACAGGGATTGGAGACACTGAAGCTTTCTTT. Complete variable domain (other parts from reference TRBV7-6 and TRBJ1-1): GAGVSQSPRYKVTKRGQDVALRCDPISGHVSLYWYRQALGQGPEFLTYFNYEAQQDKSGLPNDRFSAERPEGSISTLTIQRTEQRDSAMYRCASSSTGTGIGDTEAFFGQGTRLTVV.

CDR3 in DNA: TGCGCCAGCAGCCCACCGGGTGGGGCCGACACAGATACGCAGTATTTT. This codes for CASSPPGGADTDTQYF. The V gene is TRBV5-1, the J gene TRBJ2-3, with D tentatively TRBD1 (5 bases). V dropped 4 bases and J dropped 2 bases, with 17 bases sitting between them. There are 16 residues in the CDR3. CDR1 is SGHRS and CDR2 is YFSETQ in the germline V gene.

This rearrangement joins TRBV4-3 to TRBJ1-2; tentatively, D is TRBD1 (6 bases). This CDR3 has 16 amino acids. V lost 3 bases and J 0 bases, leaving 14 bases between the germline ends. Germline V gives CDR1 LGHNA, CDR2 YSLEER. CDR3 residues: CASSHASGTTNYGYTF. The CDR3, as DNA: TGCGCCAGCAGCCACGCGAGTGGGACAACTAACTATGGCTACACCTTC.

The chain couples TRBV6-2 or TRBV6-3 to TRBJ1-2, with 8 bases fitting TRBD1. CDR1 is MNHEY, CDR2 SVGEGT, per germline. V shed 6 bases, J shed 7 bases, and the junction held 4 bases outside the gene matches. CDR3 length equals 12 residues. The CDR3: CASSWTGSGYTF. CDR3 coding DNA: TGTGCCAGCAGCTGGACAGGGAGTGGCTACACCTTC.

The V and J genes are TRBV4-3 and TRBJ1-2; the D gene is possibly TRBD1 (5 bases). This CDR3 is built from 19 residues. V was trimmed by 1 base and J by 3 bases, leaving 24 bases between them. The germline CDR1 and CDR2 sequences are LGHNA and YSLEER. This CDR3 is CASSQGWYTTGGGDYGYTF. In DNA form, the CDR3 reads TGCGCCAGCAGCCAAGGATGGTACACAACCGGGGGAGGTGACTATGGCTACACCTTC.

The chain has TRBV5-4 and TRBJ2-1; D possibly uses TRBD1 or TRBD2 (5 bases each). The CDR3 consists of 15 residues. Germline values: CDR1 SGHNT, CDR2 YYREEE (reference sequence). V was shortened by 2 bases and J by 6 bases, with 15 bases between the two germline ends. As DNA, the CDR3 is TGTGCCAGCAGCTTTGCTAGCCTGGGGCTCAATGAGCAGTTCTTC. Translation gives CASSFASLGLNEQFF.

V gene TRBV19 combines with J gene TRBJ2-3; 9 bases match TRBD1. The CDR3 is 15 residues long. The germline V gene has CDR1 LNHDA and CDR2 SQIVND (reference sequence). V gave up 4 bases and J gave up 6 bases; unmatched junction bases: 8. CDR3 DNA: TGTGCCAGTAGTACCTCCGGGACAGGGACGGATACGCAGTATTTT. Translation gives CASSTSGTGTDTQYF.

The chain uses TRBV3-1 (or the pseudogene TRBV3-2) and TRBJ1-1; TRBD1 agrees at 7 bases. There are 13 residues in the CDR3. V lost 0 bases to trimming and J lost 11 bases; unmatched junction nucleotides: 6. CDR1 is LGHDT, CDR2 YNNKEL, per germline (reference sequence). CDR3 region: CASSQEGSRGAFF. The CDR3 region has the DNA TGTGCCAGCAGCCAAGAAGGGTCCAGGGGGGCTTTCTTT.

The J gene is TRBJ1-1, the V gene TRBV7-9; weak D call: TRBD1 (6 bases). CDR1 is SEHNR, CDR2 FQNEAQ, per germline (reference sequence). The CDR3 has 13 residues. V lost 1 base, J lost 3 bases, and 6 bases lay in between. The CDR3 reads CASSLDRDTEAFF. Written as DNA, the CDR3 is TGTGCCAGCAGCTTAGACAGGGACACTGAAGCTTTCTTT.

The V call is TRBV27, the J call TRBJ1-2; TRBD1 matches at 9 bases. CDR3 length: 16 residues. Germline V lookup: CDR1 MNHEY, CDR2 SMNVEV (reference sequence). V shed 6 bases and J 2 bases; nucleotides not matched to a gene: 10. The CDR3 here is CASRPTPQGANYGYTF. The CDR3 DNA reads TGTGCCAGCAGACCTACCCCACAGGGGGCGAACTATGGCTACACCTTC.

V usage is TRBV4-3 and J usage is TRBJ1-3; D might be TRBD1 (5 bases). The length of the CDR3 is 17 residues. V dropped 0 bases and J dropped 0 bases, with 12 bases sitting between them. CDR1 and CDR2 (germline): LGHNA, YSLEER. The CDR3 protein is CASSQDRGDYSGNTIYF. Written as DNA, the CDR3 is TGCGCCAGCAGCCAAGATCGGGGGGACTACTCTGGAAACACCATATATTTT.

This clone was found once. The chain combines TRBV28 with TRBJ1-2; 9 bases are shared with TRBD1. Germline V gene data show CDR1 as MDHEN and CDR2 as SYDVKM. J gave up 4 bases and V 3 bases, and 6 bases lay outside the gene matches. This CDR3 region has 15 residues. The CDR3 loop reads CASSFGGQGGYGYTF. CDR3 nucleotides: TGTGCCAGCAGTTTTGGGGGACAGGGAGGCTATGGCTACACCTTC.

The DNA of the CDR3 is TGTGCCAGCAGCCAAGACGGGGGCCCCGTCACAGATACGCAGTATTTT. It encodes CASSQDGGPVTDTQYF. J is TRBJ2-3 and V is TRBV7-6; TRBD1 or TRBD2 may be the D gene (6 bases each). Germline assignment: CDR1 SGHVS and CDR2 FNYEAQ. The CDR3 runs 16 residues. V was trimmed by 5 bases and J by 2 bases, leaving 17 bases between them.

The chain carries TRBV2 and TRBJ1-3, with D possibly being TRBD1 (6 bases). The V gene's germline CDR1 is SNHLY and CDR2 FYNNEI. CDR3 length: 12 residues. V was clipped by 10 bases and J by 0 bases, with 7 bases between them. The CDR3 DNA reads TGTGCCAAACAGGGCTCTGGAAACACCATATATTTT. The encoded protein is CAKQGSGNTIYF.

The chain is built from TRBV6-5 and TRBJ1-6; D is uncertain. CDR3 length: 14 amino acids. The V end lost 5 bases, the J end lost 9 bases, and 14 bases lay between the germline ends. The germline V gene encodes CDR1 MNHEY and CDR2 SVGAGI. The CDR3 region is CASSNPGRGSPLHF. The CDR3 bases are TGTGCCAGCAGTAACCCCGGCCGGGGTTCACCCCTCCACTTT.